One sample yielded the 6 T cell receptor beta chains listed below, sequenced in a study of regulatory and conventional T cells in RAG deficiency. The data were produced by immunoSEQ multiplex PCR, yet TCRdb's version contains in-frame clones alone and is incomplete. Among around 30,000 clones listed, about nine tenths were seen once. These data were also filed under a second study, of regulatory T cells. From that paper: The primer mix had 52 TRBV and 13 TRBJ primers.

Sequenced material: CD8+ T cells sorted from blood. The source of these receptors is a human donor in good health.

The chain recombines TRBV9 with TRBJ2-1; no definite D call. Per the germline V gene, CDR1 is SGDLS and CDR2 is YYNGEE. The CDR3 totals 15 residues. The V end was cut by 3 bases, the J end by 4 bases, with 14 bases between. CDR3 loop: CASSATPETYNEQFF. The DNA for the CDR3 is TGTGCCAGCAGCGCCACCCCAGAGACGTACAATGAGCAGTTCTTC.

The V call is TRBV9, the J call TRBJ2-2, with unresolved D. V shed 0 bases and J shed 5 bases, with 5 bases lying between them. The CDR3 totals 13 residues. Germline V gene sequence: CDR1 SGDLS, CDR2 YYNGEE. The CDR3 is CASSVGQTGELFF. In nucleotides, the CDR3 is TGTGCCAGCAGCGTAGGACAAACCGGGGAGCTGTTTTTT.

This chain uses TRBV6-1 with TRBJ2-3; possible D gene TRBD2, 6 bases. The CDR3 length is 16 residues. Between the trimmed V and J ends, which lost 4 bases and 1 base, there was a span of 15 bases. From germline, CDR1 is MNHNS and CDR2 SASEGT. For the CDR3, the DNA is TGTGCCAGCAGTGTCCGGACTATCCTAGGCACAGATACGCAGTATTTT. Translation gives CASSVRTILGTDTQYF.

In this sample, this clone turned up a few times. The chain joins TRBV5-6 to TRBJ1-2; D might be TRBD1 (5 bases). The CDR3 totals 15 residues. V dropped 1 base and J dropped 6 bases, with 16 bases sitting between them. The germline CDR1 and CDR2 sequences are SGHDT and YYEEEE. CDR3 DNA sequence: TGTGCCAGCAGCTTGCCGCCAGGGTTTAGAGATGGCTACACCTTC. Its translation is CASSLPPGFRDGYTF.

The chain employs TRBV9 and TRBJ2-3; 12 bases match TRBD2. The CDR3 totals 17 residues. Per the germline V gene, CDR1 is SGDLS and CDR2 is YYNGEE. V shed 3 bases, J shed 3 bases, and the junction held 8 bases outside the gene matches. The CDR3 sequence is CASSDPLAGGPTDTQYF. CDR3 nucleotide sequence: TGTGCCAGCAGCGACCCACTAGCGGGGGGACCGACAGATACGCAGTATTTT.

V usage is TRBV27 and J usage is TRBJ1-1, with a tentative D call TRBD1 (6 bases). The CDR3 has 13 amino acids. The germline V gene has CDR1 MNHEY and CDR2 SMNVEV (reference sequence). V lost 3 bases and J 6 bases, leaving 11 bases between the germline ends. This CDR3 is CASSFYREAEAFF. The CDR3 nucleotides read TGTGCCAGCAGTTTCTACAGGGAGGCTGAAGCTTTCTTT.